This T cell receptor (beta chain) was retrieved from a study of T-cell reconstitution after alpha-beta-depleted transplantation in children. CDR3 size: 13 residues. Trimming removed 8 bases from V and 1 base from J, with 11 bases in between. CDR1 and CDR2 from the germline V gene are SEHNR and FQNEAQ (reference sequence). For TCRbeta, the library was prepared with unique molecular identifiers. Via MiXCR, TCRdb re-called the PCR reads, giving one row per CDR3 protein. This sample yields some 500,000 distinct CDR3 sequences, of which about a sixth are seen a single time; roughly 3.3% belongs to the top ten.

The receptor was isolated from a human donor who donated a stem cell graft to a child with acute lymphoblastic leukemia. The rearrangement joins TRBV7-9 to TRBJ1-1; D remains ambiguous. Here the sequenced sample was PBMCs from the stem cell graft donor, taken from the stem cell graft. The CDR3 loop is CASALGPNTEAFF. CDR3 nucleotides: TGTGCCAGCGCCCTTGGTCCGAACACTGAAGCTTTCTTT.